This TCR beta chain came from a study of blood T cell repertoires in COVID-19. As for the study in general: COVID-19 samples from acute and convalescent phases originated in the United States, Italy and Spain. Sample material is recorded as cDNA or gDNA derived from T cells, B-cell-depleted T cells, or PBMCs.

Germline trimming cut 0 bases from V and 3 bases from J; bases unmatched to any gene: 5. The CDR3 has 15 residues. The germline V gene has CDR1 MGHRA and CDR2 YSYEKL. Libraries were prepared by immunoSEQ multiplex PCR; TCRdb keeps only in-frame clonotypes and omits some of them. The sample lists about 200,000 clones, roughly nine tenths occurring once. Participant ages covered about 18 to 89 years across about two dozen US areas. Membership in each cohort depended on participant-reported clinical history. The sample consisted of PBMCs or T cells enriched from blood (not recorded which). The receptor comes from a woman aged 25 to 45 with acute COVID-19. The rearrangement uses TRBV4-1 and TRBJ2-7, with TRBD2 identical over 7 bases. Here the CDR3 reads CASSQETSANYEQYF. In nucleotides, the CDR3 is TGCGCCAGCAGCCAAGAAACTAGCGCGAACTACGAGCAGTACTTC.